The entry that follows covers one T cell receptor (beta chain) sequence. The record originates from a study of blood T cell repertoires in COVID-19. Overall study: Both acute and convalescent COVID-19 samples were obtained from the United States, Italy and Spain. T cells, B-cell-depleted T cells, or PBMCs provided the cDNA or gDNA that served as material.

In the original workflow: Researchers report that nucleated cell counts were estimated from reference gene primer amplification. Clones were read by immunoSEQ multiplex PCR, and TCRdb kept only the in-frame ones, dropping some. From that table come the V and J calls and clone size; the DNA was used to work out D and trimming. Of approximately 250,000 clones in the sample, about 83% were seen once. The CDR3 contains 13 residues. Losses at the gene ends were 4 bases for V and 6 bases for J; bases not matched to a gene: 3. Germline loops: CDR1 SGHKS, CDR2 YYEKEE (reference sequence). This rearrangement joins TRBV5-5 to TRBJ1-4, with 7 bases aligning to TRBD1. This receptor was obtained from a woman aged 45-59 years with acute or convalescent COVID-19. The sample taken for sequencing was peripheral blood. The CDR3 loop is CASSLQGDEKLFF. In DNA form, the CDR3 reads TGTGCCAGCAGCCTGCAGGGGGATGAAAAACTGTTTTTT.